This is a list of T cell receptor beta chains from one sample in a study of T cell clonotyping in hematopoietic cell transplantation. Sequencing used immunoSEQ multiplex PCR; TCRdb keeps in-frame clones, though not all of them. Altogether 15,000 to 25,000 clones are present, around four fifths being singletons, with the ten largest covering about 15%. Sample: peripheral blood mononuclear cells. All receptors come from a man in his sixties in good health. Some clones in this sample may be carry-over from other donors' samples. The CDR3 runs from the conserved cysteine through the conserved F or W. The D gene is left open where the match is weak. Only part of the rows carry a size: once, few, many, or a class if the clone is expanded.

-,-,TRBJ1-2,TRBV29-1,CSVDRTSSGYTF,TGCAGCGTTGATCGGACTTCCAGTGGCTACACCTTC
-,-,TRBJ1-5,TRBV30,CAWSVGGSNQPQHF,TGTGCCTGGAGTGTAGGGGGGAGCAATCAGCCCCAGCATTTT
-,-,TRBJ1-2,TRBV1,CTSRRRGVRKTYGYTF,TGCACCAGCAGAAGACGCGGTGTGCGAAAGACCTATGGCTACACCTTC
TRBD1,-,TRBJ1-6,TRBV30,CAWRPFDRGGSPLHF,TGTGCCTGGAGACCCTTCGACAGGGGAGGATCACCCCTCCACTTT
-,-,TRBJ2-2,TRBV7-9,CASSSPRTEHTGELFF,TGTGCCAGCAGCTCACCTCGGACAGAGCACACCGGGGAGCTGTTTTTT
-,-,TRBJ2-7,TRBV5-4,CASSPQGGSYEQYF,TGTGCCAGCAGCCCCCAGGGGGGTAGCTACGAGCAGTACTTC
-,-,TRBJ2-2,TRBV6-4,CASSTQWNTGELFF,TGTGCCAGCAGTACACAATGGAACACCGGGGAGCTGTTTTTT
TRBD1,-,TRBJ2-7,TRBV4-2,CASKGQGEVGEQYF,TGTGCCAGCAAGGGACAGGGGGAGGTGGGGGAGCAGTACTTC
-,-,TRBJ2-5,TRBV6-5,CASSWAGQFQETQYF,TGTGCCAGCAGTTGGGCGGGACAGTTTCAAGAGACCCAGTACTTC
TRBD1,-,TRBJ2-5,TRBV5-1,CASSPDRHQETQYF,TGCGCCAGCAGCCCGGACAGGCATCAAGAGACCCAGTACTTC
-,-,TRBJ1-3,TRBV10-3,CAIASGDTIYF,TGTGCCATCGCTTCTGGAGACACCATATATTTT
TRBD1,few,TRBJ1-1,TRBV9,CASSKGQANTEAFF,TGTGCCAGCAGCAAGGGACAGGCCAACACTGAAGCTTTCTTT
-,-,TRBJ1-1,TRBV28,CASWVRGPVNTEAFF,TGTGCCAGTTGGGTGCGGGGGCCCGTGAACACTGAAGCTTTCTTT
-,-,TRBJ2-7,TRBV4-2,CASSQEDEAYEQYF,TGTGCCAGCAGCCAAGAGGACGAGGCCTACGAGCAGTACTTC
-,-,TRBJ1-2,TRBV7-2,CASSFGVGYGYTF,TGTGCCAGCAGCTTCGGGGTGGGCTATGGCTACACCTTC
-,-,TRBJ1-5,TRBV6-6,CASNPSGSNQPQHF,TGTGCCAGCAACCCCTCGGGGTCAAATCAGCCCCAGCATTTT
-,few,TRBJ1-1,TRBV6-5,CASSYSRPGYTEAFF,TGTGCCAGCAGTTACTCCCGCCCCGGGTACACTGAAGCTTTCTTT
-,-,TRBJ1-5,TRBV28,CASSLGGNSNQPQHF,TGTGCCAGCAGTTTAGGGGGTAATAGCAATCAGCCCCAGCATTTT
-,-,TRBJ1-2,TRBV16,CASSQQTGRLNYGYTF,TGTGCCAGCAGCCAGCAAACGGGACGGCTAAACTATGGCTACACCTTC
-,few,TRBJ2-2,TRBV19,CASSPGANTGELFF,TGTGCCAGTAGTCCAGGGGCGAACACCGGGGAGCTGTTTTTT
TRBD1,once,TRBJ1-5,TRBV28,CASSPGTGFQPQHF,TGTGCCAGCAGTCCCGGGACAGGGTTTCAGCCCCAGCATTTT
TRBD2,-,TRBJ2-1,TRBV9,CASSTGGESSYNEQFF,TGTGCCAGCAGCACTGGGGGGGAAAGCTCCTACAATGAGCAGTTCTTC
TRBD1,-,TRBJ2-1,TRBV7-2,CASSLRGQDLLNEQFF,TGTGCCAGCAGCTTACGGGGACAGGACCTCCTCAATGAGCAGTTCTTC
-,-,TRBJ2-2,TRBV7-7,CASSLPGGGELFF,TGTGCCAGCAGCTTACCGGGCGGCGGGGAGCTGTTTTTT
-,-,TRBJ2-7,TRBV6-6,CASSYSTHPTDEQYF,TGTGCCAGCAGTTACTCGACTCATCCCACTGACGAGCAGTACTTC
TRBD1,-,TRBJ1-4,TRBV14,CASSRALGQGAQGEKLFF,TGTGCCAGCAGCCGGGCGCTGGGACAGGGGGCGCAAGGTGAAAAACTGTTTTTT
TRBD2,-,TRBJ2-5,TRBV27,CASSYGRARSGQETQYF,TGTGCCAGCAGTTACGGGAGGGCACGATCAGGCCAAGAGACCCAGTACTTC
-,-,TRBJ2-7,TRBV5-6,CASSLAISYEQYF,TGTGCCAGCAGCTTGGCCATCTCCTACGAGCAGTACTTC
-,-,TRBJ2-1,TRBV21-1,CASSGTGYNEQFF,TGTGCCAGCAGCGGGACAGGGTACAATGAGCAGTTCTTC
-,-,TRBJ1-1,TRBV10-3,CAISEFSGFRAEAFF,TGTGCCATCAGTGAGTTCTCAGGGTTTCGGGCTGAAGCTTTCTTT
TRBD1,-,TRBJ1-2,TRBV30,CAWIQGYYGYTF,TGTGCCTGGATACAGGGGTACTATGGCTACACCTTC
TRBD1,-,TRBJ1-5,TRBV2,CASRGTGNQPQHF,TGTGCCAGCAGGGGGACAGGGAATCAGCCCCAGCATTTT
-,-,TRBJ1-2,TRBV27,CASSPGPYGYTF,TGTGCCAGCAGTCCCGGACCCTATGGCTACACCTTC
TRBD1,-,TRBJ2-7,TRBV29-1,CSVDSDRGPWEQYF,TGCAGCGTTGATAGTGACAGGGGCCCGTGGGAGCAGTACTTC
-,-,TRBJ1-2,TRBV14,CASSPSSYGYTF,TGTGCCAGCAGCCCAAGCTCCTATGGCTACACCTTC
TRBD1,-,TRBJ1-1,TRBV9,CASSVGDRGGDTEAFF,TGTGCCAGCAGCGTGGGAGACAGGGGTGGGGACACTGAAGCTTTCTTT
-,-,TRBJ2-5,TRBV7-6,CASSPRLVAETQYF,TGTGCCAGCAGCCCCCGACTAGTCGCGGAGACCCAGTACTTC
-,-,TRBJ1-1,TRBV30,CAWSISPNTEAFF,TGTGCCTGGAGCATAAGCCCGAACACTGAAGCTTTCTTT
-,-,TRBJ2-3,TRBV11-2,CASSLGLGFFSTDTQYF,TGTGCCAGCAGCTTAGGGTTGGGGTTTTTTTCCACAGATACGCAGTATTTT
-,once,TRBJ2-7,TRBV19,CASSMATSSSYEQYF,TGTGCCAGTAGTATGGCCACTAGCAGCTCCTACGAGCAGTACTTC
-,-,TRBJ1-3,TRBV7-9,CASSPLGQSAGNTIYF,TGTGCCAGCAGCCCACTTGGGCAGTCGGCAGGAAACACCATATATTTT
TRBD1,-,TRBJ1-1,TRBV19,CASSIEPPGQVYIVEAFF,TGTGCCAGTAGTATAGAACCCCCCGGACAGGTATATATTGTAGAAGCTTTCTTT
-,-,TRBJ2-7,TRBV7-3,CASSPQSGYEQYF,TGTGCCAGCAGCCCCCAGTCGGGCTACGAGCAGTACTTC
-,-,TRBJ2-3,TRBV5-1,CASRVRIVTDTQYF,TGCGCCAGCAGGGTAAGGATTGTCACAGATACGCAGTATTTT
TRBD1,-,TRBJ1-2,TRBV19,CASSTRERPGQNGYTF,TGTGCCAGTAGCACTCGGGAGAGACCGGGACAGAATGGCTACACCTTC
-,-,TRBJ1-2,TRBV19,CAISPQIGRDGYTF,TGTGCCATTTCCCCCCAGATCGGGAGAGATGGCTACACCTTC
-,-,TRBJ2-7,TRBV13,CASTHRLTYEQYF,TGTGCCAGCACCCATAGGCTAACCTACGAGCAGTACTTC